The T cell receptor (beta chain) under discussion was sequenced for a study of blood T cell repertoires in COVID-19 (dated by TCRdb to about 2020). Context from the whole study: The collaborator samples originated in the United States, Italy and Spain and spanned the acute and convalescent phases of COVID-19. The repertoires were released in a freely available public database meant as a resource for research on the immune response to SARS-CoV-2. The samples were drawn from two sources: the first 160 participants of the ongoing ImmuneRACE study, and 1,200 or so subjects contributed by 6 global collaborators. The material from the prospective study consisted of cDNA or gDNA derived from T cells, B-cell-depleted T cells, or PBMCs. The sample metadata nearly always contained a de-identified subject ID, COVID-19 status, age in years and sex. Where available, HLA class I and class II types were taken from metadata supplied by the sample provider and were not determined by assay-based typing. The dataset comprised deeply sampled blood TCRbeta repertoires from subjects exposed to, actively infected with, or recovered from COVID-19. Findings and caveats that apply to the study as a whole: The amount of clinical and demographic metadata varied by source and participant and was provided uncurated.

Whole blood was collected in K2EDTA tubes by collaborating institutions according to the institutions' own protocols. For TCRbeta analysis, collaborators shipped samples in one of three forms: frozen whole blood, isolated PBMCs, or DNA extracted from either of those sample types. TCRbeta CDR3 regions were amplified from genomic DNA using the immunoSEQ Assay, a bias-controlled multiplex PCR. The study's own analysis went as follows. The number of nucleated cells in each sample was estimated by amplification of reference gene primers within the assay. To quantify the absolute abundance of each unique TCRbeta CDR3 rearrangement, sequence reads were collapsed and filtered. Productive Simpson clonality was computed per sample as the square root of Simpson's diversity index over productive rearrangements. Imported from immuneACCESS, the table was reduced by TCRdb to in-frame sequences with V and J called. These copies leave out some clones; in studies compared against another copy, an unresolved V gene accounts for under half, and the cause of the remainder is not known. V, J and clone size were drawn from that table, and D and trimming were deduced from the DNA. In this sample the table shows about 30,000 clones, around 85% of which occur a single time. The ten largest clones capture more than 20% of the sample.

As regards this clone: The antigen this receptor binds is unknown. Within one base of it there is no much larger clone, and no base qualities were kept.

Sample: peripheral blood. The origin of this receptor is a human donor with active COVID-19. The donor label of this sample is uncertain.

Read as DNA, the sequence is TGTGCCACCACCAACAGGGTTCAAGAGACCCAGTACTTC. This translates into CATTNRVQETQYF. Here the chain combines TRBV15 and TRBJ2-5; TRBD1 is possibly the D segment (6 matching bases). The germline V gene (reference sequence) sets CDR1 to LNHNV and CDR2 to YYDKDF. Inclusive of the bounding cysteine and phenylalanine, the CDR3 is 13 residues long. The read is trimmed to its CDR3 DNA, 39 bases read in frame from base 1. At the junction V is shortened by 7 bases and J by 2 bases, with 11 bases in between. Reference TRBV15 and TRBJ2-5 proteins supply the regions before and after the CDR3; the full variable domain is: DAMVIQNPRYQVTQFGKPVTLSCSQTLNHNVMYWYQQKSSQAPKLLFHYYDKDFNNEADTPDNFQSRRPNTSFCFLDIRSPGLGDTAMYLCATTNRVQETQYFGPGTRLLVL.